This paragraph covers one T cell receptor (beta chain) sequence. Its antigen is not known. V was pared by 6 bases and J by 6 bases, with 17 bases between. Germline lookup yields CDR1 MNHEY and CDR2 SMNVEV (reference sequence). The CDR3 length is 15 residues. This sample is drawn from a study of OX40 agonist ivuxolimab in advanced cancers. Whole-study findings and limits: CD8+ T cells averaged more expanded clones than CD4+. Low normalized T-cell clonal expansion was also seen in some nonresponders.

TCRdb's table, derived via immunoSEQ multiplex PCR, lists solely in-frame clones and lacks some. Found here are about 62,000 clones, 80% to 95% of them singletons; the top ten hold about an eighth. This clonotype was sampled from an adult with an advanced solid tumor such as melanoma, head and neck, liver or kidney cancer. The chain employs TRBV27 and TRBJ2-2; a weak D match, TRBD1 (5 bases). The sample consisted of CD4+ or CD8+ T cells sorted from blood, taken in a trial of the OX40 agonist ivuxolimab. The chain's CDR3 is CASRFNEGVSGELFF. The CDR3 DNA reads TGTGCCAGCAGGTTCAATGAAGGGGTGTCCGGGGAGCTGTTTTTT.